This TCR beta chain stems from a study of T-cell reconstitution after alpha-beta-depleted transplantation in children. Findings of the study overall: Diversity of TCRbeta at day 60 was high in some patients, arising from surviving recipient T cells and thymic progenitors. In patients about two months after transplant, alpha-beta T cells reportedly arose from several hundred expanded graft clones.

In the case of this clonotype: Antigen unknown.

Preparation of the TCRbeta library was carried out with unique molecular identifiers. MiXCR, applied by TCRdb to the PCR reads, yields one record per CDR3 protein. The repertoire holds about 98,000 distinct CDR3 sequences, roughly a quarter seen once, with about 20% in the top ten. V lost 1 base to trimming and J lost 3 bases, with 3 bases between them. This CDR3 spans 12 amino acids. This TCR came from a boy aged 2 to 10 with acute lymphoblastic leukemia, due to receive a stem cell transplant. The source material was PBMCs, sampled before TCRalphabeta/CD19-depleted stem cell transplant. The rearrangement uses TRBV12-3 or TRBV12-4 and TRBJ1-1, with D uncertain. CDR3 protein: CASSLGYTEAFF. The CDR3 coding sequence is TGTGCCAGCAGTTTAGGGTACACTGAAGCTTTCTTT.